This T cell receptor (beta chain) appears in the sequencing data of a study of T cell responses to AZD1222 COVID-19 vaccine. Study outcomes and limitations: Researchers report vaccine-associated CD4 TCRs spanning spike, with dominance at 160-218 and 743-854. The study found Spike-specific TCR breadth and depth rose after two AZD1222 doses. Samples come after the peak T cell response, not at day 14. Only five or six AZD1222 recipients were seropositive at baseline.

To note about this clone: What it binds is unknown.

Clones were read by immunoSEQ multiplex PCR, and TCRdb kept only the in-frame ones, dropping some. The data show 84,000 or so clones, about 90% seen once. This clonotype originated in an adult in good health. This material consisted of peripheral blood, taken on day 0 of MenACWY control vaccination.

CDR3 nucleotides: TGTGCCAGCAGTTTATATCGCCCCCCAGGAAATTCACCCCTCCACTTT. Translation: CASSLYRPPGNSPLHF. The V gene is TRBV28, the J gene TRBJ1-6; D is unresolved. Trimming shortened V by 1 base and J by 7 bases, and 14 bases separated the two germline ends. This CDR3 region has 16 residues. Germline values: CDR1 MDHEN, CDR2 SYDVKM. The full variable domain, its missing parts supplied by reference TRBV28 and TRBJ1-6, is DVKVTQSSRYLVKRTGEKVFLECVQDMDHENMFWYRQDPGLGLRLIYFSYDVKMKEKGDIPEGYSVSREKKERFSLILESASTNQTSMYLCASSLYRPPGNSPLHFGNGTRLTVT.